What follows describes a single TCR beta chain. Its antigen is undetermined. This CDR3 contains 18 residues. This sample is drawn from a study of beta chain features in type 1 diabetes. Whole-study results and caveats: Among patients with Type 1 diabetes, TCRB CDR3s were moderately but significantly shorter in every one of the four CD4+ subsets.

Investigators reverse transcribed all isolated RNA, so they sequenced expressed TCRB transcripts. The protocol was immunoSEQ multiplex PCR, while the TCRdb copy is restricted to in-frame clones and leaves out a portion. The top ten clones hold about 0.03% of a sample with around 240,000 clones, 7.5% to 10% of them seen once. Purity exceeding 95% was reached by all sorted populations. The sequence was obtained from a woman aged 18 to 35 in good health. J is TRBJ2-7 and V is TRBV21-1; whether TRBD1, the table's D call, matches the DNA was not checked. TRBV21-1 is tagged as a pseudogene. Material: naive CD4+ T cells from blood. As DNA, the CDR3 is TGTGCCAGCAGCAAAGCGCTCCGGGACAGGGGGCAGTCCTACGAGCAGTACTTC. This translates into CASSKALRDRGQSYEQYF.